The clone carrying this T cell receptor (beta chain) appeared once. This CDR3 is also generated by other DNA sequences in the sample. Using immunoSEQ multiplex PCR, the repertoire was profiled, and TCRdb retains in-frame clones only, with some absent. The sample contains a few hundred thousand clones, around 86% of which appear only once. This sample is drawn from a study of blood T cell repertoires in COVID-19. J gave up 3 bases and V 5 bases, and 4 bases lay outside the gene matches. The CDR3 has 15 amino acids. The germline gives CDR1 SGHVS, CDR2 FQNEAQ. The chain employs TRBV7-8 and TRBJ1-5; 10 bases match TRBD1. The receptor was isolated from a woman aged 35 to 49 with acute COVID-19. The specimen was PBMCs or T cells enriched from blood (not recorded which). CDR3 bases: TGTGCCAGCAGCCCAGGGACAGGGGACAATCAGCCCCAGCATTTT. Amino acid sequence: CASSPGTGDNQPQHF.